The 21 T cell receptor beta chains reported below all come from one sample, sequenced in a study of early stage breast cancer tumors. Using immunoSEQ multiplex PCR, the repertoire was profiled, and TCRdb retains in-frame clones only, with some absent. The sample has about 50,000 clones, around 80% seen once; the top ten hold just under 3.5%. Sequences were obtained from blood. All receptors come from a person aged 40 to 50 with breast cancer.

This chain links TRBV6-6 with TRBJ2-1; D remains unclear. Germline V gene lookup returns CDR1 MNHNY and CDR2 SVGAGI (reference sequence). V lost 2 bases and J lost 8, with 1 base in between. The CDR3 sequence is 10 residues long. The CDR3 DNA is TGTGCCAGCAGTTACGATGAGCAGTTCTTC. Its protein product is CASSYDEQFF.

This clone was counted a few times. The chain links TRBV7-9 to TRBJ1-2; D unclear. CDR3 length: 12 amino acids. Trimming shortened V by 5 bases and J by 7 bases, and 11 bases separated the two germline ends. The V gene's germline CDR1 is SEHNR and CDR2 FQNEAQ (reference sequence). CDR3: CASSPAPAGYTF. Written as DNA, the CDR3 is TGTGCCAGCAGCCCCGCCCCGGCTGGCTACACCTTC.

The J gene is TRBJ2-7, the V gene TRBV18; 14 bases are shared with TRBD2. The V gene's germline CDR1 is KGHSH and CDR2 LQKENI. This CDR3 contains 16 residues. After removal of 3 bases from V and 2 bases from J, the junction contained 3 bases not matched to a gene. CDR3: CASSPPGLAGAYEQYF. The CDR3 DNA reads as TGTGCCAGCTCACCCCCGGGACTAGCGGGAGCCTACGAGCAGTACTTC.

The chain employs TRBV30 and TRBJ1-4, with unresolved D. CDR3 length equals 13 residues. Trimming removed 0 bases at V and 2 bases at J, with 4 bases between. Germline V lookup: CDR1 GTSNPN, CDR2 SVGIG (reference sequence). This CDR3 reads CAWSVRTNEKLFF. DNA of the CDR3: TGTGCCTGGAGTGTACGGACTAATGAAAAACTGTTTTTT.

V and J are TRBV11-2 and TRBJ1-1; 9 nucleotides match TRBD1. This CDR3 contains 16 residues. Germline values: CDR1 SGHAT, CDR2 FQNNGV. After removal of 3 bases from V and 4 bases from J, the junction contained 9 bases not matched to a gene. The CDR3 reads CASSFIDRGGSTEAFF. The CDR3 nucleotides are TGTGCCAGCAGCTTTATTGACAGGGGGGGAAGCACTGAAGCTTTCTTT.

V is TRBV7-6 and J is TRBJ2-2, with D possibly matching TRBD1 (6 bases). The V end was cut by 4 bases, the J end by 4 bases, with 13 bases between. Germline V gives CDR1 SGHVS, CDR2 FNYEAQ. CDR3 length: 15 residues. The CDR3 region has the DNA TGTGCCAGCAGCTGGGGGCAGGGATCCACCGGGGAGCTGTTTTTT. Amino acids: CASSWGQGSTGELFF.

In this sample, this clone turned up a few times. This chain uses TRBV30 with TRBJ1-3; D is undetermined. CDR1 and CDR2 (germline): GTSNPN, SVGIG (reference sequence). The V end lost 4 bases, the J end lost 2 bases, and 6 bases lay between the germline ends. The CDR3 has 12 residues. CDR3: CAWKRAGNTIYF. Here the CDR3 DNA reads TGTGCCTGGAAGCGAGCTGGAAACACCATATATTTT.

This clone was detected only a few times. The J gene is TRBJ2-6, the V gene TRBV30, with a weak D call TRBD2 (6 bases). The CDR3 length is 16 residues. Germline loops: CDR1 GTSNPN, CDR2 SVGIG (reference sequence). V lost 3 bases to trimming and J lost 0 bases, with 12 bases between them. This CDR3 reads CAWSLLGGSGANVLTF. In DNA form, the CDR3 reads TGTGCCTGGAGCCTATTGGGAGGCTCTGGGGCCAACGTCCTGACTTTC. The variable domain in full, with the rest retrieved from reference TRBV30 and TRBJ2-6, is SQTIHQWPATLVQPVGSPLSLECTVEGTSNPNLYWYRQAAGRGLQLLFYSVGIGQISSEVPQNLSASRPQDRQFILSSKKLLLSDSGFYLCAWSLLGGSGANVLTFGAGSRLTVL.

This clone has more than one count but fewer than ten. The chain links TRBV27 to TRBJ2-2; TRBD2 aligns across 12 bases. CDR1 MNHEY and CDR2 SMNVEV come from the germline V gene (reference sequence). The CDR3 covers 18 residues. V dropped 5 bases and J dropped 4; count of bases not matched to a gene: 11. CDR3 sequence (DNA): TGTGCCAGCAGTAGAAGGACTAGCGGGATAAGAGGCACCGGGGAGCTGTTTTTT. Its protein is CASSRRTSGIRGTGELFF.

The chain links TRBV6-1 to TRBJ1-5; unclear D gene. Germline V gives CDR1 MNHNS, CDR2 SASEGT. The CDR3 is 14 residues long. Trimming took 7 bases from V and 5 from J, leaving 15 bases between them. The CDR3 is CASTRPGRDQPQHF. The DNA for the CDR3 is TGTGCCAGCACCCGACCTGGGAGGGATCAGCCCCAGCATTTT.

This sequence joins TRBV6-5 and TRBJ2-2; 9 bases are shared with TRBD1. Trimming removed 5 bases from V and 4 bases from J; junction bases left unmatched: 5. This CDR3 region has 15 residues. Germline V lookup: CDR1 MNHEY, CDR2 SVGAGI. Here the CDR3 reads CASSLGTGPTGELFF. The CDR3 DNA is TGTGCCAGCAGTCTCGGGACAGGGCCCACCGGGGAGCTGTTTTTT.

The chain links TRBV7-9 to TRBJ2-5; D is ambiguous. With 2 bases removed from V and 3 bases from J, the gap between germline ends came to 7 bases. CDR1 and CDR2 (germline): SEHNR, FQNEAQ (reference sequence). The CDR3 has 13 residues. Here the CDR3 reads CASSLSPEETQYF. Here the CDR3 DNA reads TGTGCCAGCAGCTTATCCCCAGAAGAGACCCAGTACTTC.

This chain joins TRBV2 and TRBJ2-1, with 7 bases fitting TRBD2. Trimming took 7 bases from V and 0 from J; bases not matched to a gene: 3. The germline V gene encodes CDR1 SNHLY and CDR2 FYNNEI. CDR3 length equals 14 residues. The CDR3 reads CASKGGSSYNEQFF. The CDR3 coding sequence is TGTGCCAGCAAGGGAGGGAGCTCCTACAATGAGCAGTTCTTC.

The rearrangement links TRBV6-4 to TRBJ1-1; D gene ambiguous. Trimming cost V 8 bases and J 0 bases, with 16 bases left between them. The germline CDR1 and CDR2 sequences are MRHNA and SNTAGT. This CDR3 is built from 15 residues. CDR3 loop: CASRPSEGMNTEAFF. The CDR3 DNA reads TGTGCCAGCCGGCCCTCGGAAGGAATGAACACTGAAGCTTTCTTT.

V usage is TRBV5-1 and J usage is TRBJ2-7; the D gene is possibly TRBD1 (9 bases). The CDR3 is 18 residues long. Trimming took off 5 bases at V and 3 bases at J, with 27 bases between the two ends. CDR1 and CDR2 (germline): SGHRS, YFSETQ. The CDR3 loop reads CASSPGTGWGGGSYEQYF. The CDR3 DNA sequence: TGCGCCAGCAGTCCTGGGACAGGGTGGGGCGGGGGGAGCTACGAGCAGTACTTC.

This chain uses TRBV30 with TRBJ1-3, with D hard to call. The germline V gene encodes CDR1 GTSNPN and CDR2 SVGIG (reference sequence). The CDR3 contains 12 residues. Trimming took 0 bases from V and 2 from J, leaving 2 bases between them. The CDR3 region is CAWSVAGNTIYF. The CDR3 nucleotides read TGTGCCTGGAGTGTCGCTGGAAACACCATATATTTT. Using reference TRBV30 and TRBJ1-3 for the parts outside the CDR3, the full variable domain is SQTIHQWPATLVQPVGSPLSLECTVEGTSNPNLYWYRQAAGRGLQLLFYSVGIGQISSEVPQNLSASRPQDRQFILSSKKLLLSDSGFYLCAWSVAGNTIYFGEGSWLTVV.

This chain joins TRBV6-1 and TRBJ1-5, with D unclear. V lost 4 bases and J lost 2, with 6 bases in between. This CDR3 has 13 amino acids. CDR1 and CDR2 from the germline V gene are MNHNS and SASEGT. CDR3 in amino acids: CASSVGGNQPQHF. In nucleotides, the CDR3 is TGTGCCAGCAGTGTCGGTGGCAATCAGCCCCAGCATTTT.

This chain uses TRBV10-3 with TRBJ2-1; 8 nucleotides align to TRBD2. Germline assignment: CDR1 ENHRY and CDR2 SYGVKD. The CDR3 is 15 residues long. V gave up 6 bases and J gave up 2 bases; unmatched junction bases: 6. The CDR3, as DNA: TGTGCCATCAGGCCCAGCGGGAGCGCCTACAATGAGCAGTTCTTC. Translated: CAIRPSGSAYNEQFF.

This chain joins TRBV2 and TRBJ2-1; 7 bases agree with TRBD2. V lost 4 bases, J lost 0 bases, and 0 bases stayed unmatched. Germline V CDR1 and CDR2: SNHLY, FYNNEI. This CDR3 region has 14 residues. In DNA, the CDR3 is TGTGCCAGCAGTGGGGAGGGCTCCTACAATGAGCAGTTCTTC. Protein: CASSGEGSYNEQFF.

The genes are TRBV12-5 and TRBJ2-5; 7 bases match TRBD2. CDR3 length equals 13 residues. V lost 4 bases to trimming and J lost 5 bases; unmatched junction nucleotides: 4. Germline V gene lookup returns CDR1 LGHNT and CDR2 FRNRAP. The DNA of the CDR3 is TGTGCTAGTGGTTCTGCGGGAGTTGAGACCCAGTACTTC. It translates to CASGSAGVETQYF.

This chain joins TRBV19 and TRBJ1-2; D uncertain. This CDR3 region has 11 residues. Looked up from germline, CDR1 is LNHDA and CDR2 is SQIVND (reference sequence). The CDR3 DNA is TGTGGGGTCAATGGTCAAAATGGCTACACCTTC. It specifies CGVNGQNGYTF.